This TCR beta chain was obtained from a study of blood T cell repertoires in COVID-19 (dated by TCRdb to the early 2020s). Context from the whole study: The collaborator samples originated in the United States, Italy and Spain and spanned the acute and convalescent phases of COVID-19. The prospective study material was composed of cDNA or gDNA derived from T cells, B-cell-depleted T cells, or PBMCs. Subjects who had been exposed to COVID-19, were actively infected with it, or had recovered from it provided the deeply sampled blood TCRbeta repertoires that made up the dataset. A freely available public database, intended as a resource for researchers studying the immune response to SARS-CoV-2, is where the repertoires were released. The samples were drawn from two sources: the first 160 participants of the ongoing ImmuneRACE study, and fewer than 1,500 subjects contributed by 6 global collaborators. The sample metadata nearly always contained a de-identified subject ID, COVID-19 status, age in years and sex. HLA class I and class II types, where available, came from metadata supplied by the sample provider rather than from assay-based typing. On the study overall, not on this receptor specifically: Clinical and demographic metadata were provided uncurated, with the amount varying by source and participant.

The immunoSEQ Assay, a bias-controlled multiplex PCR, was used to amplify TCRbeta CDR3 regions from genomic DNA. The paper's data handling went like this. The number of nucleated cells in each sample was estimated from the amplification of reference gene primers within the assay. To quantify the absolute abundance of each unique TCRbeta CDR3 rearrangement, sequence reads were collapsed and filtered. For each sample, productive Simpson clonality was calculated as the square root of Simpson's diversity index over productive rearrangements. The clones in this table, taken by TCRdb from immuneACCESS, are in-frame only. Not every clone is retained; where verified, under half of the shortfall comes from an unresolved V gene, and the cause of the rest is unknown. The V and J calls and clone size are taken from that table; D and trimming were inferred from the DNA. In all, the sample holds about 240,000 clones, and around 87% of those were seen once. Of the sample, less than 4% falls within the top ten clones.

As for this clone: Its antigen specificity is not known. Per-base qualities were not stored, and no clone one base away is much larger.

V loses 7 bases, J loses 1 base, and the germline ends lie 13 bases apart. The CDR3 spans 14 residues, from the cysteine through the phenylalanine. Solely the CDR3 DNA is kept, with 42 bases framed from the first base. CDR1 and CDR2 (SNHLY, FYNNEI) derive from the germline V gene. Participants in the prospective study were aged about 18 to 95 years, lived in under 30 United States geographic areas, and enrolled through a virtual design. In the prospective study, participants were assigned to cohorts based on the clinical history participants reported in a screening survey and a study questionnaire. Each participant in the prospective study had whole blood, serum and a nasopharyngeal or oropharyngeal swab collected by mobile phlebotomists. Participants in the prospective study had the option to provide additional blood draws and questionnaires over a roughly two-month period. Blood samples from the prospective study were shipped frozen or at room temperature prior to DNA extraction.

Sample: PBMCs or T cells enriched from blood (not recorded which). The receptor was isolated from a woman in her 40s with acute COVID-19. The V and J genes are TRBV2 and TRBJ2-5, and possibly TRBD1, on 6 matching bases. The CDR3 in this case is CASKPDRSQETQYF. The DNA sequence is TGTGCCAGCAAGCCCGACAGGTCCCAAGAGACCCAGTACTTC.